Detailed here is one TCR beta chain. These data come from a study of blood T cells in healthy people across ages. The authors ran a second PCR of roughly 6 to 12 cycles using a sample-barcoded 5' primer and a J-beta primer mix. TCRdb re-analysed the 5' RACE reads in MiXCR, keeping a single row per CDR3 protein. The table has about 830,000 distinct CDR3 sequences, 55% to 75% seen once; the top ten hold roughly 22%. This CDR3 is 13 amino acids long. V was clipped by 4 bases and J by 5 bases, with 12 bases between them. Per germline, CDR1 SQVTM and CDR2 ANQGSEA. This clonotype was sampled from a man younger than 45 in good health. The sequenced material came from blood. The chain combines TRBV29-1 with TRBJ2-4, with D unresolved. CDR3 residues: CSVGLGPQNIQYF. CDR3 coding DNA: TGCAGCGTTGGTTTAGGACCTCAAAACATTCAGTACTTC. Together with reference TRBV29-1 and TRBJ2-4, the CDR3 gives the full variable domain: SAVISQKPSRDICQRGTSLTIQCQVDSQVTMMFWYRQQPGQSLTLIATANQGSEATYESGFVIDKFPISRPNLTFSTLTVSNMSPEDSSIYLCSVGLGPQNIQYFGAGTRLSVL.